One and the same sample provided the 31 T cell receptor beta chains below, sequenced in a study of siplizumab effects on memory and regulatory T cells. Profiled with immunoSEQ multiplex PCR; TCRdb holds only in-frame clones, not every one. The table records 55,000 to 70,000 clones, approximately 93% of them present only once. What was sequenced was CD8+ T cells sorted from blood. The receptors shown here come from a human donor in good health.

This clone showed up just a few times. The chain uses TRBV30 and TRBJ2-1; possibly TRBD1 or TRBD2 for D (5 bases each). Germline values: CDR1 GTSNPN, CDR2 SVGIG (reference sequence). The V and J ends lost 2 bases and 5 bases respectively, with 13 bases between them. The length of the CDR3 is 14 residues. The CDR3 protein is CAWSLFVGDNEQFF. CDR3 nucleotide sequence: TGTGCCTGGAGTCTCTTTGTGGGGGACAATGAGCAGTTCTTC.

This chain's CDR3 is CASRIVSGGPYGYTF. In DNA form, the CDR3 reads TGTGCCAGCAGGATCGTCTCAGGGGGCCCCTATGGCTACACCTTC. J is TRBJ1-2 and V is TRBV13; 8 bases map to TRBD1. J lost 4 bases, V lost 6 bases, and 10 bases had no gene match. Germline CDR1 and CDR2: PRHDT and FYEKMQ (reference sequence). This CDR3 is built from 15 residues.

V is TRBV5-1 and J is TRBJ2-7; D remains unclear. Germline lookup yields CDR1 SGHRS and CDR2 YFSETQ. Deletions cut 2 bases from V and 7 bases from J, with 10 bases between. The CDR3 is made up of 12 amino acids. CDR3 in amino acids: CASSFEGGEQYF. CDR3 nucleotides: TGCGCCAGCAGCTTCGAAGGTGGTGAGCAGTACTTC.

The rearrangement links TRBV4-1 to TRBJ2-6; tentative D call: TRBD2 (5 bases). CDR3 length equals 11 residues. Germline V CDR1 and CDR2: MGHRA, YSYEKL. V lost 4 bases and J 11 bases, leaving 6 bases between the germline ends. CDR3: CASSPGYVLTF. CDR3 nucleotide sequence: TGCGCCAGCAGCCCGGGGTACGTCCTGACTTTC.

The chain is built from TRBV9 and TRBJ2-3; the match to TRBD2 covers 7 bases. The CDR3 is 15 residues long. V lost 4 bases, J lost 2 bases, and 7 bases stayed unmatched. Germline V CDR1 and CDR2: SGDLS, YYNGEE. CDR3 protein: CASSLSGTPTDTQYF. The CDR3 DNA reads TGTGCCAGCAGCCTCAGCGGGACCCCCACAGATACGCAGTATTTT.

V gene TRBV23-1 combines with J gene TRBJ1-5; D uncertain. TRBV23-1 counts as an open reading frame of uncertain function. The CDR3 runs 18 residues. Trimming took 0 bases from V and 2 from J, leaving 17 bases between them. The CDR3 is CASSQSGGWDVGNQPQHF. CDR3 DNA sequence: TGCGCCAGCAGTCAATCGGGAGGGTGGGATGTAGGCAATCAGCCCCAGCATTTT.

The CDR3 is CASSPRTVMRENYGYTF. CDR3 bases: TGTGCCAGCAGCCCACGGACAGTGATGCGCGAGAACTATGGCTACACCTTC. The rearrangement joins TRBV5-4 to TRBJ1-2, with D possibly matching TRBD1 (6 bases). In germline, CDR1 is SGHNT, CDR2 YYREEE (reference sequence). The V and J ends lost 4 bases and 2 bases respectively, with 21 bases between them. CDR3 length equals 17 residues.

The CDR3 region is CASSVETSGDNEQFF. The CDR3 DNA reads TGTGCCAGCAGTGTTGAGACTAGCGGAGACAATGAGCAGTTCTTC. The chain uses TRBV2 and TRBJ2-1; 9 nucleotides match TRBD2. V dropped 4 bases and J dropped 5; count of bases not matched to a gene: 6. The CDR3 is 15 amino acids. Germline assignment: CDR1 SNHLY and CDR2 FYNNEI.

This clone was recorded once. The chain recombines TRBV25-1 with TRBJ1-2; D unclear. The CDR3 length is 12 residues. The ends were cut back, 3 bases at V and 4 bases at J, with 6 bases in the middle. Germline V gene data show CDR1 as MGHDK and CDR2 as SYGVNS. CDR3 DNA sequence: TGTGCCAGCAGTGATAACGTCTATGGCTACACCTTC. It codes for CASSDNVYGYTF.

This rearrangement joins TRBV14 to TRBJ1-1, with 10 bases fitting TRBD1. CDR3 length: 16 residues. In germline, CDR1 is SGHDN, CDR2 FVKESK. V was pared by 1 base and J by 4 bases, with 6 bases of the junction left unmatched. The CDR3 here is CASSQAWGQGITEAFF. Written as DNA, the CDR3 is TGTGCCAGCAGCCAAGCGTGGGGACAGGGGATCACTGAAGCTTTCTTT.

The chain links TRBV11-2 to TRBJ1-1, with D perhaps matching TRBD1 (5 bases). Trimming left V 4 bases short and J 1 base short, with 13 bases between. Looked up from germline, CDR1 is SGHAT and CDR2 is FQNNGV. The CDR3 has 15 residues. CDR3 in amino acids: CASSSSGLGNTEAFF. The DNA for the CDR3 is TGTGCCAGCAGCTCATCGGGACTGGGGAACACTGAAGCTTTCTTT.

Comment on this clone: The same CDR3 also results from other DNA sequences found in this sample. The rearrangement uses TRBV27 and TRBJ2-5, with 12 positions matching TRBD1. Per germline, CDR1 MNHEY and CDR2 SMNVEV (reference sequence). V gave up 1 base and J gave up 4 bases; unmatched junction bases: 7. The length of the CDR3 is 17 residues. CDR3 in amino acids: CASSLLLGQGARETQYF. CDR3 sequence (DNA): TGTGCCAGCAGTTTATTATTGGGACAGGGGGCAAGAGAGACCCAGTACTTC.

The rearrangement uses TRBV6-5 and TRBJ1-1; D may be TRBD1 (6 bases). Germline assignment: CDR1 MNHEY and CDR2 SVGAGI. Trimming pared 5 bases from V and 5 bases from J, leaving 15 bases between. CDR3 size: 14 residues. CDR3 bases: TGTGCCAGCAGTGCCCCGGGGGGCAGGACTGAAGCTTTCTTT. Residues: CASSAPGGRTEAFF.

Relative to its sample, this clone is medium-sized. CDR3 sequence reads: CSVGGGDEQFF. CDR3 bases: TGCAGCGTTGGAGGGGGGGATGAGCAGTTCTTC. This chain joins TRBV29-1 and TRBJ2-1; TRBD2 might be the D (7 bases). Germline V gives CDR1 SQVTM, CDR2 ANQGSEA. CDR3 length equals 11 residues. Trimming shortened V by 4 bases and J by 8 bases, and 9 bases separated the two germline ends.

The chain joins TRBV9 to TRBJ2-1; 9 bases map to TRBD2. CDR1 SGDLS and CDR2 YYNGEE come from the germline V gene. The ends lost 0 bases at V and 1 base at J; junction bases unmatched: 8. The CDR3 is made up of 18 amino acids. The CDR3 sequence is CASSVDQGGRGSYNEQFF. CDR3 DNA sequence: TGTGCCAGCAGCGTAGATCAGGGCGGGAGGGGGTCCTACAATGAGCAGTTCTTC.

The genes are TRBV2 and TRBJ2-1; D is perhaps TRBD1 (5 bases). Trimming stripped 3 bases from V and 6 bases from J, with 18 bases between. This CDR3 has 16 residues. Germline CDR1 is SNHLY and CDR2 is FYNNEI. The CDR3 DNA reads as TGTGCCAGCAGTGACGTTGCAGGGATCCCGCGCAATGAGCAGTTCTTC. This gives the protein CASSDVAGIPRNEQFF. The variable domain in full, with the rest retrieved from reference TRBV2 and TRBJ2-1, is EPEVTQTPSHQVTQMGQEVILRCVPISNHLYFYWYRQILGQKVEFLVSFYNNEISEKSEIFDDQFSVERPDGSNFTLKIRSTKLEDSAMYFCASSDVAGIPRNEQFFGPGTRLTVL.

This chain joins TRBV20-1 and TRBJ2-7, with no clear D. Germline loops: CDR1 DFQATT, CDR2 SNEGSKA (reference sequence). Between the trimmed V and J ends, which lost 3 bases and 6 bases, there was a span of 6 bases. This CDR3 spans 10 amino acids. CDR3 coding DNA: TGCAGTGCTAGTTTGGGCGAGCAGTACTTC. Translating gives CSASLGEQYF.

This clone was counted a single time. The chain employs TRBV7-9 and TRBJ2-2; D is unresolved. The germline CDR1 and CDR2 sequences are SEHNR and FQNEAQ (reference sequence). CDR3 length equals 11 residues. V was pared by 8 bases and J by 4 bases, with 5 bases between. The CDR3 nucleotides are TGTGCCAGCCCTGTCACCGGGGAGCTGTTTTTT. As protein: CASPVTGELFF.

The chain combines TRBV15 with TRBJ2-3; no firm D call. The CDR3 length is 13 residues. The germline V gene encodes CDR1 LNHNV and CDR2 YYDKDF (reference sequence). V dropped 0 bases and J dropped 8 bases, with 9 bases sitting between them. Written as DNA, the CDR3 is TGTGCCACCAGCAGAGACGGTGTGGGTACGCAGTATTTT. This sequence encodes CATSRDGVGTQYF.

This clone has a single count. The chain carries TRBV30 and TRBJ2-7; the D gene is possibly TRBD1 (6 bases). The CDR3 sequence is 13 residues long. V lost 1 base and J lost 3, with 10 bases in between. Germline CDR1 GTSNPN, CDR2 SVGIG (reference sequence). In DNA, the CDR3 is TGTGCCTGGAGTGATGGGGGCCACTACGAGCAGTACTTC. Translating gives CAWSDGGHYEQYF.

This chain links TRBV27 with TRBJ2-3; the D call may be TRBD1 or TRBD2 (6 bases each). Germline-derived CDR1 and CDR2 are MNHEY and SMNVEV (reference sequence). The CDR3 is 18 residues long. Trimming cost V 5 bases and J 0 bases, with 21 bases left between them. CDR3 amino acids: CASSPGAEWEWSTDTQYF. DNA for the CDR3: TGTGCCAGCAGTCCGGGGGCAGAGTGGGAGTGGAGCACAGATACGCAGTATTTT.

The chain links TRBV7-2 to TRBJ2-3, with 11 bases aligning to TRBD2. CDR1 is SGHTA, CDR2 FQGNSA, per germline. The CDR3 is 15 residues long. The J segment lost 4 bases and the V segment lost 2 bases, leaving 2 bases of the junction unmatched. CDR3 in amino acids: CASSLLAGGADTQYF. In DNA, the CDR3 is TGTGCCAGCAGCTTACTAGCGGGAGGCGCAGATACGCAGTATTTT.

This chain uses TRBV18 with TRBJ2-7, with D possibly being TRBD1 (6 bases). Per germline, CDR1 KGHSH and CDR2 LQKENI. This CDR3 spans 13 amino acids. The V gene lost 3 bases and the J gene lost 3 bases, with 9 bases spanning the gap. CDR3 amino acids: CASSPGHNYEQYF. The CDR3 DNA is TGTGCCAGCTCACCGGGACACAACTACGAGCAGTACTTC.

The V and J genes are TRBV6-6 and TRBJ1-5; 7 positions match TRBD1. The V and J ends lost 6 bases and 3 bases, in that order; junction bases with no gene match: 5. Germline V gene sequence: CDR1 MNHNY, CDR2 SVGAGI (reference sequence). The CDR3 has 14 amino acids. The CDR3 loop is CASRGRGDNQPQHF. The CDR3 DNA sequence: TGTGCCAGCAGAGGCAGGGGGGACAATCAGCCCCAGCATTTT.

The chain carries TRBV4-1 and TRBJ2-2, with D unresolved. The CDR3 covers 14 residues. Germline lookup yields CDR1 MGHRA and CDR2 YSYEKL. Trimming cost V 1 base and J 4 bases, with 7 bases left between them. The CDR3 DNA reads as TGCGCCAGCAGCCAAGGCGTTCGCACCGGGGAGCTGTTTTTT. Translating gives CASSQGVRTGELFF.

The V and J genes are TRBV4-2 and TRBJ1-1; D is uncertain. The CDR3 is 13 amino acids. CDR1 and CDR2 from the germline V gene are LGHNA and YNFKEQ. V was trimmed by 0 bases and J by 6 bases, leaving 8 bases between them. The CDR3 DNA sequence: TGTGCCAGCAGCCAAGAGGGGAAGCCTGAAGCTTTCTTT. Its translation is CASSQEGKPEAFF.

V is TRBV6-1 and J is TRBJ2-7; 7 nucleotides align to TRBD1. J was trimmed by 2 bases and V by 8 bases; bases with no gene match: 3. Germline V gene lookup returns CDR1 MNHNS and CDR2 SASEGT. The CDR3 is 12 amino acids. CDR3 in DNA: TGTGCCAGCGGGACAGTAACCTACGAGCAGTACTTC. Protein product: CASGTVTYEQYF.

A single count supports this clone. DNA for the CDR3: TGTGCCAGTAGCCCCGGGGCCGGTTACGAGCAGTACTTC. Translating it yields CASSPGAGYEQYF. This chain connects TRBV19 to TRBJ2-7; D is tentatively TRBD1 or TRBD2 (5 bases each). Trimming stripped 6 bases from V and 4 bases from J, with 13 bases between. CDR1 and CDR2 (germline): LNHDA, SQIVND (reference sequence). This CDR3 is 13 amino acids long.

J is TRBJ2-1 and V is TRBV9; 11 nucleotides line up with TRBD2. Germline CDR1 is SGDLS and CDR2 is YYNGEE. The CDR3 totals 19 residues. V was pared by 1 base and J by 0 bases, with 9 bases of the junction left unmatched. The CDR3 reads CASSVPGTSGPSSYNEQFF. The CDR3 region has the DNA TGTGCCAGCAGCGTACCCGGGACTAGCGGTCCTAGCTCCTACAATGAGCAGTTCTTC.

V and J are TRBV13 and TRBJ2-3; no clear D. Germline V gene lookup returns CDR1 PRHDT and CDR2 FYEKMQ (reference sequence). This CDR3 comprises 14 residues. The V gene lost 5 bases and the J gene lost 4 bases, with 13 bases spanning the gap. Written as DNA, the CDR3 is TGTGCCAGCAGCCCCGGCCCAGCAGCAGATACGCAGTATTTT. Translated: CASSPGPAADTQYF.

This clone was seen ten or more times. CDR3: CASSEGTSGSYEQYF. Written as DNA, the CDR3 is TGTGCCAGCAGTGAAGGGACTAGCGGCTCCTACGAGCAGTACTTC. This chain links TRBV6-1 with TRBJ2-7; 10 bases fit TRBD2. This CDR3 is built from 15 residues. J lost 0 bases, V lost 1 base, and 0 bases had no gene match. CDR1 and CDR2 from the germline V gene are MNHNS and SASEGT.